This paragraph covers one T cell receptor beta chain sequence. Its antigen is unidentified. Profiling relied on immunoSEQ multiplex PCR, and the TCRdb table lists in-frame clones only, not all of them. The sample has 85,000 to 130,000 clones, around nine tenths seen once; the top ten hold around 3.2%. This CDR3 has 17 amino acids. V was trimmed by 6 bases and J by 4 bases, leaving 26 bases between them. CDR1 is SQVTM, CDR2 ANQGSEA, per germline. This specimen comes from a study of T cell responses to AZD1222 COVID-19 vaccine. Study outcomes and limitations: Repertoires were obtained solely post-peak T cell response. Per reports, nearly half of all spike-specific TCRs target regions that are unmutated in variants. Seropositive status at baseline applied to only 6 or 7 AZD1222 recipients. Most donors were white British and more were female, and clonal diversity was possibly underestimated.

This chain links TRBV29-1 with TRBJ2-3, with a weak D call TRBD2 (7 bases). The sample here was peripheral blood, taken on day 0 of AZD1222 vaccination. The sequence was collected from an adult in good health. CDR3: CSVPKRGGAAFADTQYF. CDR3 bases: TGCAGCGTCCCCAAGAGGGGGGGGGCCGCGTTCGCAGATACGCAGTATTTT.